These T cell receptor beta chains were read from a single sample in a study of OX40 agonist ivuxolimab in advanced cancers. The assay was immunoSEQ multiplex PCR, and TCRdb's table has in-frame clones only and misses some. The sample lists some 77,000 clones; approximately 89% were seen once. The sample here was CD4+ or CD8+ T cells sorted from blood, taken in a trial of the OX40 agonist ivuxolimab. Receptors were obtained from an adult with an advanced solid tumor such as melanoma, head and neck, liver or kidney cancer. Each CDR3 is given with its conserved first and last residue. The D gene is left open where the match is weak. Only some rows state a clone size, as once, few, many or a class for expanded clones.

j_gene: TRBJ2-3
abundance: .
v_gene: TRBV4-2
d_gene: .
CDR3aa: CASSTQDTDTQYF
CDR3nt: TGTGCCAGCAGCACCCAGGACACAGATACGCAGTATTTT

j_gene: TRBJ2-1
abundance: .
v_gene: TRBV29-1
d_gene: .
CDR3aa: CSVARKENEQFF
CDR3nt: TGCAGCGTTGCCAGGAAAGAGAATGAGCAGTTCTTC

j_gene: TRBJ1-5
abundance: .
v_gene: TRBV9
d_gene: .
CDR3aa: CASSVSPNQPQHF
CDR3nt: TGTGCCAGCAGCGTCTCCCCCAATCAGCCCCAGCATTTT

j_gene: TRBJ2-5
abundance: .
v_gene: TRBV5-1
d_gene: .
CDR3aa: CASSVVQGGETQYF
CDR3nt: TGCGCCAGCAGCGTTGTACAGGGTGGGGAGACCCAGTACTTC

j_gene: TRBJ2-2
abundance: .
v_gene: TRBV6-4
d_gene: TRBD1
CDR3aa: CASSRETGGFGELFF
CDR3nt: TGTGCCAGCAGCCGAGAGACAGGGGGCTTCGGGGAGCTGTTTTTT

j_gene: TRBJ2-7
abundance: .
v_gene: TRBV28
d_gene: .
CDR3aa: CASRTASSYEQYF
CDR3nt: TGTGCCAGCAGAACGGCGAGCTCCTACGAGCAGTACTTC

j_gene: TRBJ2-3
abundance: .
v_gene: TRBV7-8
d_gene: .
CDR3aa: CASSFGSGDTQYF
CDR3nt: TGTGCCAGCAGCTTTGGGTCGGGGGATACGCAGTATTTT

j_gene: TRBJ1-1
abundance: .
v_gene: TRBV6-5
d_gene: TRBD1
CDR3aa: CASRGTDMNTEAFF
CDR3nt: TGTGCCAGCAGGGGGACAGACATGAACACTGAAGCTTTCTTT

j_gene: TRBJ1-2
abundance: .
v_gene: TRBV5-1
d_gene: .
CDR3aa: CASRDSGEKNYGYTF
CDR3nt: TGCGCCAGCAGGGACAGTGGCGAGAAAAACTATGGCTACACCTTC

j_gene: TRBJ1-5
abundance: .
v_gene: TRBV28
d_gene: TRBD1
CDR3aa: CASSIRQGASKEPQHF
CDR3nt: TGTGCCAGCAGTATAAGACAGGGAGCCTCCAAGGAGCCCCAGCATTTT

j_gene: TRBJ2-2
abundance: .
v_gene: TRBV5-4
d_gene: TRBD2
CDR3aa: CASSLAWTRANTGELFF
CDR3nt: TGTGCCAGCAGCTTGGCCTGGACTAGAGCGAACACCGGGGAGCTGTTTTTT

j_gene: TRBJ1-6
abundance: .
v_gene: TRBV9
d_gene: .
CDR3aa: CASSVGADYNSPLHF
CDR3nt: TGTGCCAGCAGCGTAGGGGCGGATTATAATTCACCCCTCCACTTT

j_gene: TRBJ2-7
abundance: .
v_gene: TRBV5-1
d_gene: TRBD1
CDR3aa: CASSSGTGTPRALAYEQYF
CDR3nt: TGCGCCAGCAGCTCCGGGACAGGGACTCCTCGGGCCTTGGCCTACGAGCAGTACTTC

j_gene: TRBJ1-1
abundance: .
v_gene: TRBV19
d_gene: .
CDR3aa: CASRNTEAFF
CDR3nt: TGTGCCAGTAGGAACACTGAAGCTTTCTTT

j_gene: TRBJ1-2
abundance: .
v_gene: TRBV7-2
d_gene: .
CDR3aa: CASSQGLVRGYTF
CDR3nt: TGTGCCAGCAGCCAAGGACTCGTTCGGGGCTACACCTTC

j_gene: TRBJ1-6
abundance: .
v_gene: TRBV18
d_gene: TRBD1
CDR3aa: CASSPSNKGTGDSPLHF
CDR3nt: TGTGCCAGCTCACCTTCTAACAAGGGGACAGGGGATTCACCCCTCCACTTT

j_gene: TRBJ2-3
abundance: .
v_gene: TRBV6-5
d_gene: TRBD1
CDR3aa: CASSYGTGSDTQYF
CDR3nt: TGTGCCAGCAGTTATGGGACAGGGTCAGATACGCAGTATTTT

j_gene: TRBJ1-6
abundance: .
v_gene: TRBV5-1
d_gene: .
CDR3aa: CASRPDSSPLHF
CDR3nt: TGCGCCAGCAGACCCGACTCTTCACCCCTCCACTTT

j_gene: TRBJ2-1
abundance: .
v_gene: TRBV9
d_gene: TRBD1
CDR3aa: CASSLRTGPNEQFF
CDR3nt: TGTGCCAGCAGCTTACGGACAGGGCCCAATGAGCAGTTCTTC

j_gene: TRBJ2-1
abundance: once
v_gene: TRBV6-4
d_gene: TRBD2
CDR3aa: CASSSASGDNEQFF
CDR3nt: TGTGCCAGCAGTTCGGCTAGCGGGGACAATGAGCAGTTCTTC

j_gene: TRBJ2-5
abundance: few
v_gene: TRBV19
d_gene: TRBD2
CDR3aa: CASSRDLAGVGETQYF
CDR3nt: TGTGCCAGTAGTAGGGACCTAGCGGGAGTGGGGGAGACCCAGTACTTC

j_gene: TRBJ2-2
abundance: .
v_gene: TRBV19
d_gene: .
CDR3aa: CASRTLTRTGELFF
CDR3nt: TGTGCCAGTAGGACCTTGACGAGAACCGGGGAGCTGTTTTTT

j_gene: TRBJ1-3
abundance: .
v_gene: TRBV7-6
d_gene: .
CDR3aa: CASSATVPTGNTIYF
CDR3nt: TGTGCCAGCAGCGCTACAGTGCCAACTGGAAACACCATATATTTT

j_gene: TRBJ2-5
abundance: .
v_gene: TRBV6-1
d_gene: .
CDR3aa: CASSFGALNVETQYF
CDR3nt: TGTGCCAGCAGTTTCGGGGCCCTGAATGTGGAGACCCAGTACTTC

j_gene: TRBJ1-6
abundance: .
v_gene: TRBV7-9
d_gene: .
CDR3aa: CASSYSGANNSPLHF
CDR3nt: TGTGCCAGCAGCTATTCAGGGGCGAACAATTCACCCCTCCACTTT

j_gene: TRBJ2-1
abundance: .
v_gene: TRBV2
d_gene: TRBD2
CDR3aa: CASSETSGTYNEQFF
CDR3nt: TGTGCCAGCAGTGAAACTAGCGGGACCTACAATGAGCAGTTCTTC

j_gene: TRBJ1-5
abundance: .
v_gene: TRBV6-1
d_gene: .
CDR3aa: CASSEQRHSNQPQHF
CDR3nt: TGTGCCAGCAGTGAACAACGGCATAGCAATCAGCCCCAGCATTTT

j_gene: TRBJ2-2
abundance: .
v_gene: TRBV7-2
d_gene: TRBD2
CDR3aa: CASSLRSGAGVNTGELFF
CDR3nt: TGTGCCAGCAGCTTAAGGTCAGGAGCGGGGGTCAACACCGGGGAGCTGTTTTTT

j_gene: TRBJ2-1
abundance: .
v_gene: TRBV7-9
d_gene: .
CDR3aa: CASSLAPGPVGSYNEQFF
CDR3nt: TGTGCCAGCAGCTTAGCGCCGGGTCCGGTGGGTTCCTACAATGAGCAGTTCTTC

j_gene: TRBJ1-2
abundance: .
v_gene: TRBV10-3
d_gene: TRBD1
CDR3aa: CAISEETGRKGARGYTF
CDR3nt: TGTGCCATCAGTGAGGAGACAGGGCGGAAAGGGGCACGTGGCTACACCTTC

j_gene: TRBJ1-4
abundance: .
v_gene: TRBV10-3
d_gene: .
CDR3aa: CAISESMLRTTNEKLFF
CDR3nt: TGTGCCATCAGTGAGTCGATGTTGAGGACAACTAATGAAAAACTGTTTTTT

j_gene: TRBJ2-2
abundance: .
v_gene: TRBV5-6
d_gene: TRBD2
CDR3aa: CASSPWTSGANTGELFF
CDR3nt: TGTGCCAGCAGCCCGTGGACTAGCGGGGCGAACACCGGGGAGCTGTTTTTT

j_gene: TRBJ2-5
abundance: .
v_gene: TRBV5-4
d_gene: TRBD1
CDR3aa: CASSSTGAEETQYF
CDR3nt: TGTGCCAGCAGCTCCACAGGGGCTGAGGAGACCCAGTACTTC

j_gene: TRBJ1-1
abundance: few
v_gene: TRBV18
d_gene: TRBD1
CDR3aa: CASSPGRDRWNTEAFF
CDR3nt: TGTGCCAGCTCACCAGGGAGGGACAGGTGGAACACTGAAGCTTTCTTT

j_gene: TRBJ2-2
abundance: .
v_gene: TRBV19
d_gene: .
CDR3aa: CASRGPGSTGELFF
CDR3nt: TGTGCCAGTAGAGGTCCGGGGTCGACCGGGGAGCTGTTTTTT

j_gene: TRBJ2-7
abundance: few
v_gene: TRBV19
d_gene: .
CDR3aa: CASSIAFGSSYEQYF
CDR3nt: TGTGCCAGTAGTATAGCTTTCGGGAGCTCCTACGAGCAGTACTTC

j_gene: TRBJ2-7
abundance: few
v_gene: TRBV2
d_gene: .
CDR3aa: CASRVLQGEGYEQYF
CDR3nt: TGTGCCAGCCGCGTATTACAGGGAGAGGGCTACGAGCAGTACTTC

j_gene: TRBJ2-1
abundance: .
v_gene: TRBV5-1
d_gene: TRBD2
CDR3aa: CASSLGSGLALNEQFF
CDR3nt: TGCGCCAGCAGCTTGGGTTCTGGACTAGCGTTGAATGAGCAGTTCTTC

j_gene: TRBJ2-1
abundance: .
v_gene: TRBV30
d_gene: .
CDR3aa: CAWSVVFSGEQFF
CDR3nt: TGTGCCTGGAGTGTGGTGTTCAGCGGGGAGCAGTTCTTC

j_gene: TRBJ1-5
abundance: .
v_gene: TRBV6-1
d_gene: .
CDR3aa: CASSDGGALGNQPQHF
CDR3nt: TGTGCCAGCAGTGATGGTGGGGCCCTCGGCAATCAGCCCCAGCATTTT

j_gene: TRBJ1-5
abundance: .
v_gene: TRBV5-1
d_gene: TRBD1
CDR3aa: CASSLVPGGTQPQHF
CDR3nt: TGCGCCAGCAGCTTGGTACCAGGGGGAACTCAGCCCCAGCATTTT

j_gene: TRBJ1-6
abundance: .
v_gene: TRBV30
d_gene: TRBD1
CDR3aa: CAWSGRDRGPSPLHF
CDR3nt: TGTGCCTGGAGTGGTCGGGACAGGGGTCCCTCACCCCTCCACTTT

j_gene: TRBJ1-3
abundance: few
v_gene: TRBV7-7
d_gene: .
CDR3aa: CASSLDSGNTIYF
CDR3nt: TGTGCCAGCAGCTTGGACAGCGGAAACACCATATATTTT

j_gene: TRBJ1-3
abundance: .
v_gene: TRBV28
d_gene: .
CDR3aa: CASSGGHKYGNTIYF
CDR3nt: TGTGCCAGCAGTGGGGGACATAAGTACGGAAACACCATATATTTT

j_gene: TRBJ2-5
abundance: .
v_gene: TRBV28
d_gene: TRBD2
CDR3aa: CASKPGGGKETQYF
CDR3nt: TGTGCCAGCAAACCTGGGGGGGGGAAAGAGACCCAGTACTTC

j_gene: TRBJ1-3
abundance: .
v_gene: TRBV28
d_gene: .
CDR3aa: CATLKDLSGNTIYF
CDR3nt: TGTGCCACCCTTAAGGACCTCTCTGGAAACACCATATATTTT

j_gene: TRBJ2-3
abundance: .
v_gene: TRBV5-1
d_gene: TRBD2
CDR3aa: CASSLAGGITDTQYF
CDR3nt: TGCGCCAGCAGCTTGGCGGGGGGGATCACAGATACGCAGTATTTT

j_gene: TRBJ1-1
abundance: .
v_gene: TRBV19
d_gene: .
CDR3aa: CASSIRTVGRDTEAFF
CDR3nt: TGTGCCAGTAGTATACGTACCGTCGGGCGGGACACTGAAGCTTTCTTT

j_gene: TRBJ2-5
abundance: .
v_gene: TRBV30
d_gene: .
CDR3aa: CAWSGEGRWLEEGSRETQYF
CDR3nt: TGTGCCTGGAGTGGGGAAGGTAGATGGCTGGAGGAGGGGTCTCGAGAGACCCAGTACTTC

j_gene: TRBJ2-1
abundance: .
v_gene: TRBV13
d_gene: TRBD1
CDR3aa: CASSLDGQGYNEQFF
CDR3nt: TGTGCCAGCAGCCTAGATGGACAGGGTTACAATGAGCAGTTCTTC

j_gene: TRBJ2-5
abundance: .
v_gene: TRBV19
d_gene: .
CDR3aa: CASSPHGTRQETQYF
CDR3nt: TGTGCCAGTAGTCCCCACGGGACCCGTCAAGAGACCCAGTACTTC

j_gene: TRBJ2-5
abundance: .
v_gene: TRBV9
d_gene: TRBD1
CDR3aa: CASSPRTGGETQYF
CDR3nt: TGTGCCAGCAGCCCTCGGACAGGGGGAGAGACCCAGTACTTC

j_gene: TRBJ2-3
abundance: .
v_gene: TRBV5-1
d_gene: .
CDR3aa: CASSLSADTQYF
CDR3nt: TGCGCCAGCAGCTTGTCGGCAGATACGCAGTATTTT

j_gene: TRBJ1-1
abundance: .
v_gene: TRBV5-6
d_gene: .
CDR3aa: CASSFDLAEAFF
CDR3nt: TGTGCCAGCAGCTTTGACTTGGCTGAAGCTTTCTTT

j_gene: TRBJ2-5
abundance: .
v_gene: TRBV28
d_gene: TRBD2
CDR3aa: CASSPPGAGGQETQYF
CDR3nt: TGTGCCAGCAGTCCTCCGGGAGCGGGGGGTCAAGAGACCCAGTACTTC